This T cell receptor (beta chain) was profiled in a study of shared clonotypes between healthy human individuals. Study-level results: Non-shared clonotypes had lower generation probabilities than those shared by all four donors. Owing to a small donor count, the genetic and exposure-history diversity represented was limited.

Investigators divided CD4+ cells into CD45RA+ naive and CD45RA-negative memory subsets. For every subset, genomic DNA was evenly distributed across several immunoSEQ plates. TCRdb's table, derived via immunoSEQ multiplex PCR, lists solely in-frame clones and lacks some. The sample includes approximately 720,000 clones, 55% to 75% of them seen just once. About this clone itself: No antigen is known for it.

There are 15 residues in the CDR3. The V gene's germline CDR1 is SNHLY and CDR2 FYNNEI. Trimming pared 5 bases from V and 7 bases from J, leaving 19 bases between. V is TRBV2 and J is TRBJ2-3; unclear D gene. Sequenced input: memory CD4+ T cells sorted from blood. Specified subset: CD45RA-negative fraction. The sequence derives from a young woman in good health. The CDR3 sequence: CASSKVWAPYYTQYF. Written as DNA, the CDR3 is TGTGCCAGCAGTAAAGTTTGGGCCCCGTATTATACGCAGTATTTT. The full variable domain, in which reference TRBV2 and TRBJ2-3 provide the parts outside the CDR3, is EPEVTQTPSHQVTQMGQEVILRCVPISNHLYFYWYRQILGQKVEFLVSFYNNEISEKSEIFDDQFSVERPDGSNFTLKIRSTKLEDSAMYFCASSKVWAPYYTQYFGPGTRLTVL.